This T cell receptor beta chain is from a study of T cells after yellow fever vaccination. For the study at large: SMART-Seq v4 Ultra Low Input prepared the low-cell-number fractions.

Study observations and caveats: Clonotypes shared by both compartments, CD4 and CD8, made up a small share. The booster saw the reappearance of most primary-vaccination clones (approximately 97% CD4, around 88% CD8).

The 5'RACE template-switching step produced TCR cDNA and added a universal primer site and UMIs. MiXCR, run by TCRdb on the 5' RACE reads, gives a single entry per CDR3 protein. Of about 340,000 distinct CDR3 sequences listed, 3% to 4.5% are singletons. Concerning this clonotype: The target antigen is unknown. At one end, the junction sequence differs from germline, possibly due to a read error.

Per germline, CDR1 LGHDT and CDR2 YNNKEL (reference sequence). The length of the CDR3 is 14 residues. This rearrangement joins TRBV3-1 to TRBJ2-3, with 9 bases aligning to TRBD1. This TCR derives from a man between 18 and 35 years old who received the YFV17D yellow fever vaccine. The sequencing here drew on PBMCs, taken 5 days after the yellow fever booster vaccination. CDR3 region: CASSRGTGFDTEYF. For the CDR3, the DNA is TGTGCCAGCAGCCGCGGGACAGGGTTTGATACGGAGTATTTT.